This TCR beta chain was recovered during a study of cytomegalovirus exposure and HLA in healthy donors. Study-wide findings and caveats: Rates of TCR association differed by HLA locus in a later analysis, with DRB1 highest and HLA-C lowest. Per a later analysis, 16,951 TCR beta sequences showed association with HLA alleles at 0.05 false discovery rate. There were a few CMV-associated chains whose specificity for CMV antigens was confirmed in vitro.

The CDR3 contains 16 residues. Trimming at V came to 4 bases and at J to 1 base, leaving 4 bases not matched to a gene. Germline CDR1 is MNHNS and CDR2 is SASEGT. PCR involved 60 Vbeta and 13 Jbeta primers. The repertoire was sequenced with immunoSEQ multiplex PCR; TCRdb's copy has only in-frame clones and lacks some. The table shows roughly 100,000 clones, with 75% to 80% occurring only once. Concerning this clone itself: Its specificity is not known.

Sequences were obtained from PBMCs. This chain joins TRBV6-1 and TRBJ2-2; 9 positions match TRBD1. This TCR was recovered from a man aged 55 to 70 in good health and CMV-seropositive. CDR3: CASSVRQGVNTGELFF. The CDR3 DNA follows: TGTGCCAGCAGTGTCCGACAGGGGGTGAACACCGGGGAGCTGTTTTTT.